A selection of T cell receptor beta chains follows, all from one sample in a study of T cell responses to AZD1222 COVID-19 vaccine. Using immunoSEQ multiplex PCR, the repertoire was profiled, and TCRdb retains in-frame clones only, with some absent. The table lists 120,000 to 150,000 clones, about nine tenths of them singletons, with under 2% in the top ten. The source material was peripheral blood, sampled 28 days after the second AZD1222 dose. The origin of the receptors is an adult who received the AZD1222 COVID-19 vaccine. CDR3s include the opening cysteine and the closing phenylalanine or tryptophan. D genes are given only for firm matches. Expanded clones get a size class; other rows say once, few or many, or leave the size out.

>NA|NA|TRBV11-2|TRBJ2-3
TGTGCCAGCAGCTTAGGGCGGACCAACACAGATACGCAGTATTTT
CASSLGRTNTDTQYF
>NA|NA|TRBV25-1|TRBJ2-2
TGTGCCAGCAGTGAAGGGAACACCGGGGAGCTGTTTTTT
CASSEGNTGELFF
>NA|NA|TRBV19|TRBJ2-3
TGTGCCAGTAGTAGGGGACCACACTTACAGTCAGATACGCAGTATTTT
CASSRGPHLQSDTQYF
>TRBD2|NA|TRBV2|TRBJ2-1
TGTGCCAGCAGTGATGACAGCGGGAGCCGGTTCTTC
CASSDDSGSRFF
>NA|NA|TRBV10-1|TRBJ2-4
TGCGCCAGCAGTATTTCCCTCCATTACTCAGGCAAAAACATTCAGTACTTC
CASSISLHYSGKNIQYF
>TRBD2|NA|TRBV2|TRBJ2-3
TGTGCCAGCAGTGAAGGCGGACTAGCGTCAGATACGCAGTATTTT
CASSEGGLASDTQYF
>TRBD2|NA|TRBV10-3|TRBJ2-7
TGTGCCATCAGTTCCCCAACTAGCGCCTCACCCTCCTACGAGCAGTACTTC
CAISSPTSASPSYEQYF
>NA|NA|TRBV11-2|TRBJ2-7
TGTGCCAGCAGCTTAGCGTATGGATCTTCGGGGGAGCAGTACTTC
CASSLAYGSSGEQYF
>TRBD1|NA|TRBV4-1|TRBJ1-1
TGCGCCAGCAGCCGCTTGGGACAGACGAACACTGAAGCTTTCTTT
CASSRLGQTNTEAFF
>NA|once|TRBV6-1|TRBJ1-2
TGTGCCAGCAGTGATAATCGACCGGGCGCGGGCGGCTACACCTTC
CASSDNRPGAGGYTF
>NA|NA|TRBV4-2|TRBJ1-1
TGTGCCAGCAGCCAAGGCTACAACACTGAAGCTTTCTTT
CASSQGYNTEAFF
>NA|NA|TRBV27|TRBJ2-1
TGTGCCAGCACCCCTAGGGGGGTTCCCTACAATGAGCAGTTCTTC
CASTPRGVPYNEQFF
>TRBD1|NA|TRBV28|TRBJ1-2
TGTGCCAGCTATTCCGGGACAGGGGACAGAGTTTCCTATGGCTACACCTTC
CASYSGTGDRVSYGYTF
>NA|NA|TRBV19|TRBJ2-7
TGTGCCAGTAGTCCTGGGGGCGCAACCAGTCACGAGCAGTACTTC
CASSPGGATSHEQYF
>NA|NA|TRBV9|TRBJ2-3
TGTGCCAGCAGCGTAGATGGTCAGGGTTACACAGATACGCAGTATTTT
CASSVDGQGYTDTQYF
>NA|NA|TRBV3-1/TRBV3-2|TRBJ1-1
TGTGCCAGCACCCCAGACCGTTTCACTATGAACACTGAAGCTTTCTTT
CASTPDRFTMNTEAFF
>TRBD1|NA|TRBV6-6|TRBJ1-3
TGTGCCAGCAGTCGACCAGGGGGCGCAACCGGAAACACCATATATTTT
CASSRPGGATGNTIYF
>TRBD2|NA|TRBV7-3|TRBJ2-3
TGTGCCAGCAGCTCCGGGACTAGCGGGAGTCTTAACTCAGATACGCAGTATTTT
CASSSGTSGSLNSDTQYF
>NA|once|TRBV19|TRBJ1-6
TGTGCCAGTAGTTCACCAGGGCCTACCTATAATTCACCCCTCCACTTT
CASSSPGPTYNSPLHF
>NA|few|TRBV2|TRBJ1-5
TGTGCCAGCAGTGGGGCAGGGTATAGCAATCAGCCCCAGCATTTT
CASSGAGYSNQPQHF
>TRBD2|NA|TRBV10-3|TRBJ2-1
TGTGCCATCAGGCTAGCGGGATACAATGAGCAGTTCTTC
CAIRLAGYNEQFF
>NA|NA|TRBV29-1|TRBJ2-1
TGCAGCGTTGAGAGAGACCGTAGAGAGCAGTTCTTC
CSVERDRREQFF
>NA|NA|TRBV19|TRBJ1-2
TGTGCCAGTAGTATCGGCGGATTAGCTAACTATGGCTACACCTTC
CASSIGGLANYGYTF
>TRBD2|NA|TRBV12-5|TRBJ2-1
TGTGCTAGTGGTTTCGGGACTAGCGGGAGAGGCAATGAGCAGTTCTTC
CASGFGTSGRGNEQFF
>NA|NA|TRBV7-2|TRBJ1-1
TGTGCCAGCACCCAAGGGCGTACTGAAGCTTTCTTT
CASTQGRTEAFF
>NA|once|TRBV5-1|TRBJ2-5
TGCGCCAGCAGTGACGGGAGTAGCGAGACCCAGTACTTC
CASSDGSSETQYF
>NA|NA|TRBV5-4|TRBJ2-2
TGTGCCAGCAGCTTGGGGGGCGGGACGAACACCGGGGAGCTGTTTTTT
CASSLGGGTNTGELFF
>NA|once|TRBV11-2|TRBJ1-4
TGTGCCAGCAGTCGATCGCGGGAGGAAAAACTGTTTTTT
CASSRSREEKLFF
>TRBD1|once|TRBV28|TRBJ2-7
TGTGCCAGCAGTTTACCCCCCCACAGGGGACAGTACTTC
CASSLPPHRGQYF
>TRBD2|once|TRBV4-3|TRBJ2-7
TGCGCCAGCAGCCGCAATTTGGCCCGACTAGCGGGGGGCTACGAGCAGTACTTC
CASSRNLARLAGGYEQYF
>TRBD1|NA|TRBV7-2|TRBJ1-2
TGTGCCAGCAGTTTTACAGGGGCTCCCTATGGCTACACCTTC
CASSFTGAPYGYTF
>NA|NA|TRBV4-1|TRBJ2-5
TGCGCCAGCAGCCAACCAGGGACCCAGGAGACCCAGTACTTC
CASSQPGTQETQYF
>NA|NA|TRBV19|TRBJ1-1
TGTGCCAGTAGTATCGTTCTGAACACTGAAGCTTTCTTT
CASSIVLNTEAFF
>TRBD1|NA|TRBV23-1|TRBJ2-4
TGCGCCAGCAGTCAACGGCGACAGGGTCCTTCCAAAAACATTCAGTACTTC
CASSQRRQGPSKNIQYF
>NA|NA|TRBV2|TRBJ2-1
TGTGCCAGCAGCGATCAGGCCCCCCGCCCCTACAATGAGCAGTTCTTC
CASSDQAPRPYNEQFF
>NA|NA|TRBV28|TRBJ2-7
TGTGCCAGCAGTTTACTGCGGGGTCGCTCCTACGAGCAGTACTTC
CASSLLRGRSYEQYF
>TRBD1|NA|TRBV2|TRBJ2-7
TGTGCCAGCAGTGCCTTCAAGACCGGGACAGGCCTCCCCTACGAGCAGTACTTC
CASSAFKTGTGLPYEQYF
>TRBD2|NA|TRBV19|TRBJ2-1
TGTGCCAGTAGTAGTCTAGCGGGAGGTTGTAATGAGCAGTTCTTC
CASSSLAGGCNEQFF
>NA|NA|TRBV7-2|TRBJ1-6
TGTGCCAGCAGCTTAGGGTGGGAGGGGTGGCATTCACCCCTCCACTTT
CASSLGWEGWHSPLHF
>TRBD2|NA|TRBV6-2/TRBV6-3|TRBJ2-7
TGTGCCAGCAGCCCCTCCTGGTGGACAGGGGCGAAGACTAGCGGGAGGGCCTCCTCCTACGAGCAGTACTTC
CASSPSWWTGAKTSGRASSYEQYF